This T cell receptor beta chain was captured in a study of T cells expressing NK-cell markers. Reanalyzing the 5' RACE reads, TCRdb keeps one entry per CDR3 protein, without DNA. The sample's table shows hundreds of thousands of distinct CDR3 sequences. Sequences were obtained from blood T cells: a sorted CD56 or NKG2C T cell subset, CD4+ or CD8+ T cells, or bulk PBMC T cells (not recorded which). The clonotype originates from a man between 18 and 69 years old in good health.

CDR3 residues: CSATTPASGDPLYEQYF. The V and J genes are TRBV20-1 and TRBJ2-7; the D call from TCRdb, TRBD2, cannot be confirmed without DNA. This CDR3 contains 17 residues. The germline gives CDR1 DFQATT, CDR2 SNEGSKA (reference sequence).